This entry lists 7 T cell receptor beta chains sequenced from one sample in a study of prognosis after radiotherapy for stage I lung cancer. Amplification of TCR beta CDR3 from genomic DNA used two-round multiplex PCR. Gene-specific TRBV and TRBJ primers were used in PCR round one. TCRdb reprocessed the multiplex PCR reads with MiXCR, giving one entry per CDR3 protein. The sample lists some 38,000 distinct CDR3 sequences, roughly 24% seen once, with 20% to 30% in the top ten. Sample: PBMCs, taken before or after stereotactic body radiation therapy (not recorded which). Receptors were obtained from a donor aged 50 or older with non-small cell lung cancer.

This clonotype was seen many times. The chain has TRBV19 and TRBJ2-2; D remains unclear. V shed 5 bases and J shed 1 base, with 11 bases lying between them. Germline V gene sequence: CDR1 LNHDA, CDR2 SQIVND (reference sequence). This CDR3 comprises 15 residues. The DNA of the CDR3 is TGTGCCAGTAGTCCGTGGCCCGGGAACACCGGGGAGCTGTTTTTT. It codes for CASSPWPGNTGELFF.

The chain links TRBV5-6 to TRBJ1-2; weak D call: TRBD1 (6 bases). Trimming left V 5 bases short and J 9 bases short, with 11 bases between. Per the germline V gene, CDR1 is SGHDT and CDR2 is YYEEEE. This CDR3 comprises 11 residues. The CDR3, as DNA: TGTGCCAGCAGTCGTACAGGGAGCTACACCTTC. It yields the protein CASSRTGSYTF.

This clonotype occurred many times. The chain recombines TRBV9 with TRBJ1-3; maybe TRBD1 (5 bases). CDR1 is SGDLS, CDR2 YYNGEE, per germline. Between the trimmed V and J ends, which lost 0 bases and 4 bases, there was a span of 8 bases. There are 14 residues in the CDR3. The CDR3, as DNA: TGTGCCAGCAGCGTAGGGGGGTTCGGAAACACCATATATTTT. Protein sequence: CASSVGGFGNTIYF.

This clonotype was seen repeatedly, ten times or more. V is TRBV20-1 and J is TRBJ2-1; 14 positions match TRBD2. This CDR3 has 17 amino acids. V lost 1 base and J lost 7; bases outside the gene matches: 9. The germline CDR1 and CDR2 sequences are DFQATT and SNEGSKA (reference sequence). As DNA, the CDR3 is TGCAGTGCTAGAGTATTTGGGGGGACTAGCGGGAGTAATGAGCAGTTCTTC. Amino acid sequence: CSARVFGGTSGSNEQFF.

This clonotype has a count of ten or more. The rearrangement links TRBV5-6 to TRBJ2-1; 7 bases map to TRBD2. This CDR3 is 16 amino acids long. Germline CDR1 SGHDT, CDR2 YYEEEE. V was pared by 4 bases and J by 3 bases, with 10 bases of the junction left unmatched. This CDR3 reads CASSHFGGGNYNEQFF. DNA for the CDR3: TGTGCCAGCAGCCACTTCGGGGGAGGGAACTACAATGAGCAGTTCTTC.

Many counts were recorded for this clonotype. The CDR3 coding sequence is TGTGCCAGCAGGGACTCGGCGGGTGGCTATGGCTACACCTTC. Translated, it gives CASRDSAGGYGYTF. V usage is TRBV25-1 and J usage is TRBJ1-2; unclear D gene. CDR3 length: 14 residues. Between the trimmed V and J ends, which lost 6 bases and 4 bases, there was a span of 15 bases. CDR1 MGHDK and CDR2 SYGVNS come from the germline V gene.

This clonotype came up many times. This chain links TRBV7-8 with TRBJ1-5; a possible D gene is TRBD1 (5 bases). V was clipped by 5 bases and J by 6 bases, with 29 bases between them. Germline-derived CDR1 and CDR2 are SGHVS and FQNEAQ. CDR3 length: 19 residues. The CDR3 DNA sequence: TGTGCCAGCAGCACTTCAACGAAGGACATTACAACCCCCCCTCAGCCCCAGCATTTT. Protein: CASSTSTKDITTPPQPQHF.